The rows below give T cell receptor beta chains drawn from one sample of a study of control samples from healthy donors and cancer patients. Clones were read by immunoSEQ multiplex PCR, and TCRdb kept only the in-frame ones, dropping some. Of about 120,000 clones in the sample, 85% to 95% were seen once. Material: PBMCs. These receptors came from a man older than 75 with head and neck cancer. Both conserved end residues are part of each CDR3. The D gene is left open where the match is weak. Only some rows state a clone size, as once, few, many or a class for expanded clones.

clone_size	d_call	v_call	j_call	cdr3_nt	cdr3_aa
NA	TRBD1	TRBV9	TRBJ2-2	TGTGCCAGCAACAGGGGATGGACCGGGGAGCTGTTTTTT	CASNRGWTGELFF
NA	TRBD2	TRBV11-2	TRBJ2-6	TGTGCCAGCAGCTTAGGAGCGGGGAGCTCTGGGGCCAACGTCCTGACTTTC	CASSLGAGSSGANVLTF
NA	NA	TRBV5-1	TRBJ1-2	TGCGCCAGCACCAAGGGAGCTGGCTACACCTTC	CASTKGAGYTF
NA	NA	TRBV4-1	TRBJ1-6	TGCGCCAGCAGCCAAGGTCGGCGGTTGAATTCACCCCTCCACTTT	CASSQGRRLNSPLHF
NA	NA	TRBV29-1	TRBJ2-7	TGCAGCGTTGGTGGAGCCTACGAGCAGTACTTC	CSVGGAYEQYF
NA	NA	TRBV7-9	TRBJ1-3	TGTGCCAGCAGCCCGCGAACCGATGTCGGAAACACCATATATTTT	CASSPRTDVGNTIYF
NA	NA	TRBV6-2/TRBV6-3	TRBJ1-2	TGTGCCAGCAGCCGGACAGAGAGCTATGGCTACACCTTC	CASSRTESYGYTF
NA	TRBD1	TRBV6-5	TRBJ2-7	TGTGCCAGCAGTTACGACCCGGGACAGGGATACGAGCAGTACTTC	CASSYDPGQGYEQYF
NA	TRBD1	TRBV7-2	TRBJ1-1	TGTGCCAGCAGCTGGACAGGGAGGAACACTGAAGCTTTCTTT	CASSWTGRNTEAFF
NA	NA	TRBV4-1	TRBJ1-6	TGCGCCAGCAGCCAAGAACTCGGGCTCCGGGGCGTCCGGAGGGATTCACCCCTCCACTTT	CASSQELGLRGVRRDSPLHF
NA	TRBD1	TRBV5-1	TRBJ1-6	TGCGCCAGCAGCCTATACCCACAGGGGGCCTCCTATAATTCACCCCTCCACTTT	CASSLYPQGASYNSPLHF
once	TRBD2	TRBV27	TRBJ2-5	TGTGCCAGCAGTTCTGTAGCGGGGGTGTACCAAGAGACCCAGTACTTC	CASSSVAGVYQETQYF
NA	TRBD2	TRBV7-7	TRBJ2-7	TGTGCCAGCAGCCCAGGACTAGCGGGACCATACGAGCAGTACTTC	CASSPGLAGPYEQYF
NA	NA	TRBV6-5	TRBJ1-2	TGTGCCAGCACCATTTTACAGGGTGATGGCTACACCTTC	CASTILQGDGYTF
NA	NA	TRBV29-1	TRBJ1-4	TGCAGCGTTGAAGAGGATGAAAAACTGTTTTTT	CSVEEDEKLFF
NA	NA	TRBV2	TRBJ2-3	TGTGCCAGCAGTCATGGACAGACAATACTGACCGATACGCAGTATTTT	CASSHGQTILTDTQYF
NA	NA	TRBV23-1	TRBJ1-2	TGCGCCAGCAGTCAGGCGGCTACAGCCCAACCTCGCGGCTACACCTTC	CASSQAATAQPRGYTF
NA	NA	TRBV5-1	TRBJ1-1	TGCGCCAGCACTCCTGAACAGATGAACACTGAAGCTTTCTTT	CASTPEQMNTEAFF
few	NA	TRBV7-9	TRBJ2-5	TGTGCCAGCAGCAAAGGAAGCAGTTTCCAAGAGACCCAGTACTTC	CASSKGSSFQETQYF
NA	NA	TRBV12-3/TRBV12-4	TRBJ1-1	TGTGCCAGCAGTCCGAACACTGAAGCTTTCTTT	CASSPNTEAFF
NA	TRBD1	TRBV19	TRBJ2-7	TGTGCCAGTAGTACCGGACAGGGGGCGGAATACGAGCAGTACTTC	CASSTGQGAEYEQYF
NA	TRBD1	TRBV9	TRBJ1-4	TGTGCCAGCAGCGTCCGGGACAGGGATTTCGGAAAACTGTTTTTT	CASSVRDRDFGKLFF
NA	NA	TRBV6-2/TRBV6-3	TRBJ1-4	TGTGCCAGCAGTCCAGAGCCCCACGGTGAAAAACTGTTTTTT	CASSPEPHGEKLFF
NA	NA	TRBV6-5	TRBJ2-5	TGTGCCAGCAGACCCGGTACGCAGGGGTCGGAGACCCAGTACTTC	CASRPGTQGSETQYF
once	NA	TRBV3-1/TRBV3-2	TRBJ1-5	TGTGCCAGCAGCCATTCCCCGGGACACTACAATCAGCCCCAGCATTTT	CASSHSPGHYNQPQHF
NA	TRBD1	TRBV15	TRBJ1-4	TGTGCCACGGGACAGGGGATGGATGAAAAACTGTTTTTT	CATGQGMDEKLFF
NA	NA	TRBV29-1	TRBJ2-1	TGCAGCGTTGATGGTGAGGGTAGTGAGCAGTTCTTC	CSVDGEGSEQFF
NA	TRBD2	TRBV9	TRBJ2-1	TGTGCCAGCAGCGGTCATAGCGGGGGGGCGATAAATGAGCAGTTCTTC	CASSGHSGGAINEQFF
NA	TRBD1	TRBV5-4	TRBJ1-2	TGTGCCAGCAGCTACCCGACAGGGAGGAACACCTTC	CASSYPTGRNTF
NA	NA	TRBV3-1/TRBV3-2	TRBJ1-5	TGTGCCAGCGGGGGCAGGGTGAATCAGCCCCAGCATTTT	CASGGRVNQPQHF
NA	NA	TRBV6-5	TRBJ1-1	TGTGCCAGCAGTTACTCGAGTCAGAACACTGAAGCTTTCTTT	CASSYSSQNTEAFF
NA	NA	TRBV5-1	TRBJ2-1	TGCGCCAGCAGCTTGGAGGGGCAGGTCAATGAGCAGTTCTTC	CASSLEGQVNEQFF
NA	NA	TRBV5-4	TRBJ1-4	TGTGCCAGCAGCTTGGCCGGGGGGCTCAATGAAAAACTGTTTTTT	CASSLAGGLNEKLFF
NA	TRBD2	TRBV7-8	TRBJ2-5	TGTGCCGCAGGGGGGACTAGCGGGAGTGAGACCCAGTACTTC	CAAGGTSGSETQYF
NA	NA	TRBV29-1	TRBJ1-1	TGCAGCGTCACTGGGTTAGGCTCTGAAGCTTTCTTT	CSVTGLGSEAFF
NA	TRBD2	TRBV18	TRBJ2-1	TGTGCCAGCTCACCACTCGCGGGAGGGGGTACCCATCGTAATGAGCAGTTCTTC	CASSPLAGGGTHRNEQFF
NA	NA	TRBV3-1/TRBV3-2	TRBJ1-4	TGTGCCAGCAGCCAAGGTGGCACCCGTAATGAAAAACTGTTTTTT	CASSQGGTRNEKLFF
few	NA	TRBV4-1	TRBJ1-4	TGCGCCAGCAGCCAAGGGACAGATGGAACTAATGAAAAACTGTTTTTT	CASSQGTDGTNEKLFF
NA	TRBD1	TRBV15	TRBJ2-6	TGTGCCACCACCCCGGGACAGGGAGGGGACGGGGCCAACGTCCTGACTTTC	CATTPGQGGDGANVLTF
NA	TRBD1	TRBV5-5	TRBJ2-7	TGTGCCAGCAGCTTTGGGACAGGAGTCCTATTGGAGCAGTACTTC	CASSFGTGVLLEQYF
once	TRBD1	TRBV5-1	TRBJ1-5	TGCGCCAGCAGCACTGGACAGGGAGGTCAGCCCCAGCATTTT	CASSTGQGGQPQHF
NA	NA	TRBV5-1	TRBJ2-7	TGCGCCAGCAGCTTGGGACAACTTACCAACGAGCAGTACTTC	CASSLGQLTNEQYF
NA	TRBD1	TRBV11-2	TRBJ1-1	TGTGCCAGCAGCTTGGGCCGGGACAGGGCGAACACTGAAGCTTTCTTT	CASSLGRDRANTEAFF
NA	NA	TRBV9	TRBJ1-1	TGTGCCAGCAGCGTAGCTGGGGGGGGCGGACTTCCTGAAGCTTTCTTT	CASSVAGGGGLPEAFF
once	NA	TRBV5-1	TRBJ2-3	TGCGCCAGCAGCTTGGAAGGAGATACGCAGTATTTT	CASSLEGDTQYF
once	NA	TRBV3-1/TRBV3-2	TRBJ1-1	TGTGCCAGCAGCCCCTTCGGAGGAGAAGCTTTCTTT	CASSPFGGEAFF
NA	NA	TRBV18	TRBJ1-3	TGTGCCAGCTCACCCGAAACAACTGCGGGAAACACCATATATTTT	CASSPETTAGNTIYF
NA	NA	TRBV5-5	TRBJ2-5	TGTGCCAGCAGATTTGTGACCAGGGGCGCGCAAGAGACCCAGTACTTC	CASRFVTRGAQETQYF
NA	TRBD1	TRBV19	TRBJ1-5	TGTGCCAGTAGCGGACAGGGATTAATGTATCAGCCCCAGCATTTT	CASSGQGLMYQPQHF
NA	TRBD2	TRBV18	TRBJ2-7	TGTGCCAGCTCACCGAGCGGGGCCAGCTCCTACGAGCAGTACTTC	CASSPSGASSYEQYF